The clone carrying this TCR beta chain was counted ten times or more. Its target is not known. This specimen comes from a study of human T cells and chemical hapten exposure. The overall study: Patients' scalps got diphenylcyclopropenone weekly throughout the roughly 25-week study. The patient population, which was mostly female, had alopecia areata, totalis or universalis.

Time point given: patch test 1, 2 weeks after DPC sensitization. Stated treatment: therapeutic diphenylcyclopropenone sensitization with weekly scalp DPC. Germline V gives CDR1 SGHTA, CDR2 FQGTGA. V was pared by 1 base and J by 5 bases, with 11 bases between. The CDR3 contains 14 residues. Each CDR3 protein gets one entry after TCRdb re-called the RACE reads with MiXCR. Of fewer than 400,000 distinct CDR3 sequences in the sample, around 7% were seen once. Notes on the study in general: PT1 expanded TCR numbers tracked positively with patch test score.

This TCR derives from a woman younger than 30 with alopecia areata. Some clones in this sample may be carry-over from other donors' samples. The rearrangement links TRBV7-3 to TRBJ2-5; D possibly corresponds to TRBD2 (6 bases). Sequenced here: whole blood, sampled in connection with sensitization to the hapten diphenylcyclopropenone (DPC). CDR3 DNA: TGTGCCAGCAGCTTAATGGGGGGTCTGGAGACCCAGTACTTC. Protein: CASSLMGGLETQYF. Complete variable domain (other parts from reference TRBV7-3 and TRBJ2-5): GAGVSQTPSNKVTEKGKYVELRCDPISGHTALYWYRQSLGQGPEFLIYFQGTGAADDSGLPNDRFFAVRPEGSVSTLKIQRTERGDSAVYLCASSLMGGLETQYFGPGTRLLVL.